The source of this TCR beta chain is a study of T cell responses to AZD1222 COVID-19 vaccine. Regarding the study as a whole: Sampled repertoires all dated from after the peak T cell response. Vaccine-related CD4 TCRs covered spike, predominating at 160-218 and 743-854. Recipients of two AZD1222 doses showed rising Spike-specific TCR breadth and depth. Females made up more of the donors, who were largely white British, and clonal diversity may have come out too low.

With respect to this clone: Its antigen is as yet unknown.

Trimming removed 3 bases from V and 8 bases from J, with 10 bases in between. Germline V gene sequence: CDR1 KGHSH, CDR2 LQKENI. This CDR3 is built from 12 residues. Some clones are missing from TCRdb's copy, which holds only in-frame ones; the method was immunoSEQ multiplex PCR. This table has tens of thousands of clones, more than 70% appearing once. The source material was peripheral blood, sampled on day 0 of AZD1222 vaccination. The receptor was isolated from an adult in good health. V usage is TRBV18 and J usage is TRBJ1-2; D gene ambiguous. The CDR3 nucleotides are TGTGCCAGCTCACCCTTGAAGGAGGGCTACACCTTC. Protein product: CASSPLKEGYTF.